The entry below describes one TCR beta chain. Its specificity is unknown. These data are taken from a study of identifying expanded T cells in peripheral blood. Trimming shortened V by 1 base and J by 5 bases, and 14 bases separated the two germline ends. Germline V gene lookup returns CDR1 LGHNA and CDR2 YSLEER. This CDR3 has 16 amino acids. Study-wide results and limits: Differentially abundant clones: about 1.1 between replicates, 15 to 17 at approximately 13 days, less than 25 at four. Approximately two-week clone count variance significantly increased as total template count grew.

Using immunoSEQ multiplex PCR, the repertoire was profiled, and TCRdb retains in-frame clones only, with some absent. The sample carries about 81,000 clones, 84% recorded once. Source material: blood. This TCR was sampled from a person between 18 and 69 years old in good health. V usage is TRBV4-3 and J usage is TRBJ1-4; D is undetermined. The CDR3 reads CASSQVSRRQNEKLFF. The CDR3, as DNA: TGCGCCAGCAGCCAAGTTAGTAGGCGCCAAAATGAAAAACTGTTTTTT.